The clone carrying this TCR beta chain was seen many times. Its antigen is undetermined. The ends were cut back, 4 bases at V and 5 bases at J, with 15 bases in the middle. Germline V gene sequence: CDR1 DFQATT, CDR2 SNEGSKA (reference sequence). The CDR3 consists of 13 residues. This sample was included in a study of Graves' ophthalmopathy and Graves' hyperthyroidism. Study-wide context: Investigators collected peripheral blood at initial diagnosis, before any treatment was given. Whole-study results and caveats: The model forecast ophthalmopathy progression, reaching 60% to 71% sensitivity and roughly 72% specificity.

Researchers took RNA transcripts and amplified TCR beta CDR3 regions from them. A first-round RT-PCR used HTBI primers, followed by a second-round multiplex PCR. TCRdb re-analysed the multiplex PCR reads in MiXCR, keeping a single row per CDR3 protein. The data show about 220,000 distinct CDR3 sequences, roughly 21% seen once. Symptoms, serum thyroxine and TRAb, thyroid ultrasound, and orbital computed tomography formed the diagnostic basis. The receptor was isolated from a woman aged 50 to 60 with Graves' ophthalmopathy. Material: peripheral blood. This chain uses TRBV20-1 with TRBJ2-7; D is tentatively TRBD1 or TRBD2 (5 bases each). CDR3 loop: CSAILGRWDEQYF. In nucleotides, the CDR3 is TGCAGTGCTATACTGGGACGGTGGGACGAGCAGTACTTC.